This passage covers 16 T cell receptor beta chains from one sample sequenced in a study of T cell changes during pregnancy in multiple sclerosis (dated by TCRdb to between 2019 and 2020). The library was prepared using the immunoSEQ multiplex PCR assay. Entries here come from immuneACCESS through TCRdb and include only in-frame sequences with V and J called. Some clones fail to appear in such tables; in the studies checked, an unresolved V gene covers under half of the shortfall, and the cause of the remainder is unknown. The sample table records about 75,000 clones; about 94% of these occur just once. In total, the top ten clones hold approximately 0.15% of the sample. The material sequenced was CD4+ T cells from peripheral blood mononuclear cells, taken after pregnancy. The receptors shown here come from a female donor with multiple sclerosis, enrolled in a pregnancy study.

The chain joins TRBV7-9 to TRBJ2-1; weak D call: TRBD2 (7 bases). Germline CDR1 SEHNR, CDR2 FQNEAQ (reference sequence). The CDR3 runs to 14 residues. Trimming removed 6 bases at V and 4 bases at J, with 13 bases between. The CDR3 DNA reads TGTGCCAGCAGAGGGGGGGGAACTTACAATGAGCAGTTCTTC. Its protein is CASRGGGTYNEQFF.

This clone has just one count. The CDR3 loop reads CASSSPAASSYNEQFF. CDR3 bases: TGTGCCAGCAGTTCCCCGGCGGCGAGCTCCTACAATGAGCAGTTCTTC. This rearrangement joins TRBV28 to TRBJ2-1; no firm D call. The V end was cut by 4 bases, the J end by 0 bases, with 13 bases between. Germline-derived CDR1 and CDR2 are MDHEN and SYDVKM. The CDR3 covers 16 residues. Drawing the rest from reference TRBV28 and TRBJ2-1, the complete variable domain is DVKVTQSSRYLVKRTGEKVFLECVQDMDHENMFWYRQDPGLGLRLIYFSYDVKMKEKGDIPEGYSVSREKKERFSLILESASTNQTSMYLCASSSPAASSYNEQFFGPGTRLTVL.

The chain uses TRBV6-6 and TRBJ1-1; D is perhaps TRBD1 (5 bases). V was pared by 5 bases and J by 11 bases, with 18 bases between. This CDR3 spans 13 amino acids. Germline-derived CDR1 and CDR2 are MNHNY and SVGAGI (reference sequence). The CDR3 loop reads CASSRRASGVAFF. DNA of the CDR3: TGTGCCAGCAGTCGCAGGGCGTCGGGGGTCGCTTTCTTT.

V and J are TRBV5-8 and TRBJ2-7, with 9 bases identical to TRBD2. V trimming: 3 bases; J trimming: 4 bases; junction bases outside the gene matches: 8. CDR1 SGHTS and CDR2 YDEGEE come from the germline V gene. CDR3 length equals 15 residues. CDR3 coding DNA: TGTGCCAGCAGCTATGGGACTAGCAGGGTTTACGAGCAGTACTTC. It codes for CASSYGTSRVYEQYF.

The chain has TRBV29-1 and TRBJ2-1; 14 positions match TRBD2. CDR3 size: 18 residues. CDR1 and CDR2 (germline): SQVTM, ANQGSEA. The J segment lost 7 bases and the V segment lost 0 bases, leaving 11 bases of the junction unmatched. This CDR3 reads CSVEDLQGTSGSLNEQFF. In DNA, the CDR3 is TGCAGCGTTGAAGATCTTCAAGGGACTAGCGGGAGCTTAAATGAGCAGTTCTTC.

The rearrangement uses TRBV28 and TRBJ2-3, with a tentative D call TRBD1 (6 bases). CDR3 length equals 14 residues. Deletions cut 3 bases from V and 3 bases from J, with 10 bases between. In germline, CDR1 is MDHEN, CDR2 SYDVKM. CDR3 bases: TGTGCCAGCAGTTTGCCTCAGGGGACAGATACGCAGTATTTT. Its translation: CASSLPQGTDTQYF.

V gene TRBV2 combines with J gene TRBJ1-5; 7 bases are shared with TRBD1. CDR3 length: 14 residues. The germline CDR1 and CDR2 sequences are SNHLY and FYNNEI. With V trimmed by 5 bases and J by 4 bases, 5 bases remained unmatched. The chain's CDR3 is CASSPGGTNQPQHF. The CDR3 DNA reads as TGTGCCAGCAGTCCAGGGGGAACGAATCAGCCCCAGCATTTT.

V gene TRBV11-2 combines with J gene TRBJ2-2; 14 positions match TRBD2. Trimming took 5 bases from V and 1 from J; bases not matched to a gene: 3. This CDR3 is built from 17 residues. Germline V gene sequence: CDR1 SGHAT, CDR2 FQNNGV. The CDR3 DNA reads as TGTGCCAGCAGCCGCGGGACTAGCGGGGGGAACACCGGGGAGCTGTTTTTT. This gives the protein CASSRGTSGGNTGELFF.

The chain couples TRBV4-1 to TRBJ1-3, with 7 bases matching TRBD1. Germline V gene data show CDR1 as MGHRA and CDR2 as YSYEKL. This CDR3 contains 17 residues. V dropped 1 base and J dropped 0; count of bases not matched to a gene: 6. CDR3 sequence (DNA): TGCGCCAGCAGCCAAGGACAGGGCCAACTCTCTGGAAACACCATATATTTT. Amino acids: CASSQGQGQLSGNTIYF.

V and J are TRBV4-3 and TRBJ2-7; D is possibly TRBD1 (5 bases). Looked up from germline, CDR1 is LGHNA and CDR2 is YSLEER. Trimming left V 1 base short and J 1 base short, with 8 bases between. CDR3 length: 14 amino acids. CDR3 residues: CASSQATGSYEQYF. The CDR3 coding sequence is TGCGCCAGCAGCCAAGCCACAGGTTCCTACGAGCAGTACTTC.

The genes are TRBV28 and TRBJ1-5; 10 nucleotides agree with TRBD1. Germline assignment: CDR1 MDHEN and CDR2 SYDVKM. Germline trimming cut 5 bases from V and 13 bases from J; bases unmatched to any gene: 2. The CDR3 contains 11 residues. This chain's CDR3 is CASSPGQGQHF. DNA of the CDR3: TGTGCCAGCAGTCCGGGACAGGGGCAGCATTTT. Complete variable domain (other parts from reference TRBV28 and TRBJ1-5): DVKVTQSSRYLVKRTGEKVFLECVQDMDHENMFWYRQDPGLGLRLIYFSYDVKMKEKGDIPEGYSVSREKKERFSLILESASTNQTSMYLCASSPGQGQHFGDGTRLSIL.

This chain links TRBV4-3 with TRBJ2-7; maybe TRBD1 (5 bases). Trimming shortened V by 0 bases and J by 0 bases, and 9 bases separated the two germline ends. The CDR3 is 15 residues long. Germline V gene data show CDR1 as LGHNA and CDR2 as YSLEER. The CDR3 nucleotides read TGCGCCAGCAGCCAAGATAAGGACATCTCCTACGAGCAGTACTTC. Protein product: CASSQDKDISYEQYF.

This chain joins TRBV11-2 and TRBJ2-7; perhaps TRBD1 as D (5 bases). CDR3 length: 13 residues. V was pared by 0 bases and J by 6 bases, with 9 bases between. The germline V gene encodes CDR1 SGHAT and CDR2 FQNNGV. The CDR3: CASSLEQVAEQYF. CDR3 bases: TGTGCCAGCAGCTTAGAACAGGTCGCCGAGCAGTACTTC.

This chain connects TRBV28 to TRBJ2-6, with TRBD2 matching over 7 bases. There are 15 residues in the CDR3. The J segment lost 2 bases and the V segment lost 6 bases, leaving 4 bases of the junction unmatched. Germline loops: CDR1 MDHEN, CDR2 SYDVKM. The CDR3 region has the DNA TGTGCCAGCAGGATCGCGGGGGCTGGGGCCAACGTCCTGACTTTC. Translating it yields CASRIAGAGANVLTF.

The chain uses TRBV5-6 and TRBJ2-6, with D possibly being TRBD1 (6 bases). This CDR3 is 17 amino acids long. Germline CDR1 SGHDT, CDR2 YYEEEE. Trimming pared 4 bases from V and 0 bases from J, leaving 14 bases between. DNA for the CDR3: TGTGCCAGCAGCGCACAGGGTGGACCCTCTGGGGCCAACGTCCTGACTTTC. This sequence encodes CASSAQGGPSGANVLTF.

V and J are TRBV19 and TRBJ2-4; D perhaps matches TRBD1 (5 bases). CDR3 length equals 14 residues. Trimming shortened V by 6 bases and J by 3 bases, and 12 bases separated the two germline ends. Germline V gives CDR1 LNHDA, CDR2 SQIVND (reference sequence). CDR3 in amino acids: CASSAQGNKNIQYF. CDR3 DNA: TGTGCCAGTAGCGCGCAGGGAAACAAAAACATTCAGTACTTC.